This entry is about one TCR beta chain. Its antigen is not yet known. There are no base qualities to consult, and no much larger clone falls within one base. Collaborating institutions collected whole blood in K2EDTA tubes following their own protocols. Collaborator samples were shipped for TCRbeta analysis as frozen whole blood, isolated PBMCs, or DNA extracted from either sample type. From the cysteine up to the phenylalanine, the CDR3 has a length of 13 residues. Only CDR3 DNA remains: 39 bases, in frame from the first base. V loses 4 bases of germline sequence and J loses 2 bases, and the interval between the two ends is 8 bases. Looking up the germline V gene yields CDR1 MNHEY and CDR2 SVGEGT. TCRbeta CDR3 regions were amplified from genomic DNA by means of the immunoSEQ Assay, a bias-controlled multiplex PCR. In the original analysis: The number of nucleated cells in each sample was estimated by amplification of reference gene primers within the assay. Sequence reads were collapsed and filtered to measure the absolute abundance of every unique TCRbeta CDR3 rearrangement. For each sample, productive Simpson clonality was calculated as the square root of Simpson's diversity index across productive rearrangements. TCRdb took over this immuneACCESS table, retaining in-frame rearrangements with V and J assigned. Such tables are incomplete; in checked studies, under half of the missing clones stem from an unresolved V gene, and the remainder is unexplained. V and J calls and clone size follow that table, whereas D and trimming were derived from the DNA. This sample lists 100,000 or so clones; approximately 81% were detected once. The ten largest clonotypes hold over 35% of the sample.

These data belong to a study of blood T cell repertoires in COVID-19 (dated by TCRdb to about 2020). Describing the broader study: Samples from collaborators originated in the United States, Italy and Spain and spanned both the acute and convalescent phases of COVID-19. Subjects who had been exposed to COVID-19, were actively infected with it, or had recovered from it provided the deeply sampled blood TCRbeta repertoires that made up the dataset. A freely available public database, intended as a resource for researchers studying the immune response to SARS-CoV-2, is where the repertoires were released. Sample metadata almost always included a de-identified subject ID, COVID-19 status, age in years and sex. The prospective study material was composed of cDNA or gDNA derived from T cells, B-cell-depleted T cells, or PBMCs. HLA class I and class II types, where available, came from metadata supplied by the sample provider rather than from assay-based typing. Samples came from the ongoing ImmuneRACE study (first 160 participants) plus 1,254 subjects from 6 global collaborators.

Overall study results and their limits: Clinical and demographic metadata were provided uncurated, with the amount varying by source and participant.

The sequence was collected from an elderly man with acute or convalescent COVID-19. Input material: peripheral blood. The chain is made from TRBV6-2 or TRBV6-3 and TRBJ1-2; the D segment could be TRBD1, given 5 matching bases. The base sequence is TGTGCCAGCAGTTTCGGGGGGAACTATGGCTACACCTTC. Its protein reads: CASSFGGNYGYTF.